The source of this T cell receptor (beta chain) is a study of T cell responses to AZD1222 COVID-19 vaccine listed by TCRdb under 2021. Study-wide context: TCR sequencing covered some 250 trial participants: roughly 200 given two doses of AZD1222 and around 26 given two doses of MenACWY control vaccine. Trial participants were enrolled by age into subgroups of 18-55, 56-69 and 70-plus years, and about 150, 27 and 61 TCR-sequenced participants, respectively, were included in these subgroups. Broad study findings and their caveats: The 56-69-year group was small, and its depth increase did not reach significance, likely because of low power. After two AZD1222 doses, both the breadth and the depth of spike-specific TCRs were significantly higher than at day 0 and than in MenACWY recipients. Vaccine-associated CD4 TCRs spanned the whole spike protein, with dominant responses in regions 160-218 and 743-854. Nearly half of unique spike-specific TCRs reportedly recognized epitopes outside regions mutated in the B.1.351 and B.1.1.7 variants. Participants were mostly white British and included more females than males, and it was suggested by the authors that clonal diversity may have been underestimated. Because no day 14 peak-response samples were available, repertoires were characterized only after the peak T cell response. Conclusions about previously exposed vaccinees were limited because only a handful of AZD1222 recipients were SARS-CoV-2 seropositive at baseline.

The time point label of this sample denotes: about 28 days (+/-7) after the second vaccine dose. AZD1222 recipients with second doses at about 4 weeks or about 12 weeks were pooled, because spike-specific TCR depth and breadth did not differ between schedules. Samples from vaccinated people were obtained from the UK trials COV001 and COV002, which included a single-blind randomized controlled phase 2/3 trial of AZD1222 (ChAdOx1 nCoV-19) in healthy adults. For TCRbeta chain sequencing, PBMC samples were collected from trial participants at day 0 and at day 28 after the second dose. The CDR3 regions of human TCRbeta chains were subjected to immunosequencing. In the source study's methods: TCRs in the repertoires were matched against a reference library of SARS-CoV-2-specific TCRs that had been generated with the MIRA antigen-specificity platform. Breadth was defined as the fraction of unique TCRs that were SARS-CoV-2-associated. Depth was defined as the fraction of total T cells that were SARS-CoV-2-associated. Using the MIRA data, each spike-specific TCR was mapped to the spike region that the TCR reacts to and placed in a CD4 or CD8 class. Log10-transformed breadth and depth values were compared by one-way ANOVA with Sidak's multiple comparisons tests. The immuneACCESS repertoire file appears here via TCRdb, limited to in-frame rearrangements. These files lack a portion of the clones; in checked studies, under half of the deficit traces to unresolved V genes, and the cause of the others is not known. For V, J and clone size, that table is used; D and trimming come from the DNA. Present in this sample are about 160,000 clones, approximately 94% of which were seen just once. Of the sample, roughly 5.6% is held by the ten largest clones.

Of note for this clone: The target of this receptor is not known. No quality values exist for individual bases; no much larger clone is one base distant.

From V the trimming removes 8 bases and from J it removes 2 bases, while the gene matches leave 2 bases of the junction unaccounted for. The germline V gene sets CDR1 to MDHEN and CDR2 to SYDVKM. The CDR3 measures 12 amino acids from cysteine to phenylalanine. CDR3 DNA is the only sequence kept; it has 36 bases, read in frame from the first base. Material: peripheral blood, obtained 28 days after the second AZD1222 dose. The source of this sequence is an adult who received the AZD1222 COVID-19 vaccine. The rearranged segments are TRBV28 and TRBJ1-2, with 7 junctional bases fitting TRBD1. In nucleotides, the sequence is TGTGCCAGCCGGGACAGCAACTATGGCTACACCTTC. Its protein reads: CASRDSNYGYTF.